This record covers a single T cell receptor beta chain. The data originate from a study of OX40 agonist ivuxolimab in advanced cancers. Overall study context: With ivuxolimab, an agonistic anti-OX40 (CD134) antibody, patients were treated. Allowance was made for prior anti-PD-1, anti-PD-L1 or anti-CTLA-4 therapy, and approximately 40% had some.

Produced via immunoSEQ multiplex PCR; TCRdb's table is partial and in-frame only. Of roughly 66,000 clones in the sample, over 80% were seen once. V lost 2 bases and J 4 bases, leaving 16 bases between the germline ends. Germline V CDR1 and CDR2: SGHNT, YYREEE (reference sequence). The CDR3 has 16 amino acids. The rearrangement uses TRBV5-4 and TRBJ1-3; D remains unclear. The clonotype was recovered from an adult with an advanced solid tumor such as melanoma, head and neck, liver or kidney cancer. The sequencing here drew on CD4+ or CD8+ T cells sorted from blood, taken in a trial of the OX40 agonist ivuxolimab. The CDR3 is CASSLGGPPAGNTIYF. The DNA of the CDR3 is TGTGCCAGCAGCTTAGGAGGACCACCTGCCGGAAACACCATATATTTT.